This T cell receptor (beta chain) comes out of a study of blood T cell repertoires in COVID-19. On the study more broadly: COVID-19 samples from acute and convalescent phases originated in the United States, Italy and Spain. The cDNA or gDNA used as material had been derived from T cells, B-cell-depleted T cells, or PBMCs.

The CDR3 consists of 14 residues. CDR1 and CDR2 (germline): KGHSH, LQKENI. Trimming removed 3 bases from V and 1 base from J; junction bases left unmatched: 1. Generated by immunoSEQ multiplex PCR, the TCRdb table keeps only in-frame clones and is missing some. The repertoire consists of 90,000 to 120,000 clones, with around 91% occurring once and the leading ten covering less than 40%. In the case of this clone: Other DNA variants within this sample encode the same CDR3.

This clonotype originated in an elderly woman with acute or convalescent COVID-19. The material sequenced was peripheral blood. The chain links TRBV18 to TRBJ1-1; 8 nucleotides line up with TRBD1. The CDR3 region is CASSPGTGNTEAFF. The CDR3 DNA is TGTGCCAGCTCACCGGGGACAGGGAACACTGAAGCTTTCTTT. The full variable domain, in which reference TRBV18 and TRBJ1-1 provide the parts outside the CDR3, is NAGVMQNPRHLVRRRGQEARLRCSPMKGHSHVYWYRQLPEEGLKFMVYLQKENIIDESGMPKERFSAEFPKEGPSILRIQQVVRGDSAAYFCASSPGTGNTEAFFGQGTRLTVV.